This passage covers 28 T cell receptor beta chains from one sample sequenced in a study of T cells in Graves' hyperthyroidism and ophthalmopathy. Authors of the study amplified TCR beta CDR3 regions from RNA transcripts. HTBI primers drove first-round RT-PCR of the TCR CDR3. MiXCR, run by TCRdb on the multiplex PCR reads, gives a single entry per CDR3 protein. Among about 320,000 distinct CDR3 sequences listed, roughly 15% were seen once. Sample: blood. These receptor sequences come from a man aged 30-40 years with Graves' hyperthyroidism.

The genes are TRBV7-9 and TRBJ2-5; D tentatively fits TRBD1 or TRBD2 (6 bases each). Trimming shortened V by 1 base and J by 6 bases, and 12 bases separated the two germline ends. This CDR3 region has 14 residues. Germline-derived CDR1 and CDR2 are SEHNR and FQNEAQ (reference sequence). CDR3 loop: CASSLVRGEKTQYF. In nucleotides, the CDR3 is TGTGCCAGCAGCTTAGTAAGGGGGGAGAAGACCCAGTACTTC. The whole variable domain, remainder taken from reference TRBV7-9 and TRBJ2-5, is DTGVSQNPRHKITKRGQNVTFRCDPISEHNRLYWYRQTLGQGPEFLTYFQNEAQLEKSRLLSDRFSAERPKGSFSTLEIQRTEQGDSAMYLCASSLVRGEKTQYFGPGTRLLVL.

As DNA, the CDR3 is TGCAGTGCTAGAGATCGTCGGAGTGTAGGGTCACCCCTCCACTTT. This sequence encodes CSARDRRSVGSPLHF. The rearrangement joins TRBV20-1 to TRBJ1-6; D remains ambiguous. CDR1 DFQATT and CDR2 SNEGSKA come from the germline V gene (reference sequence). Trimming removed 0 bases from V and 10 bases from J, with 16 bases in between. This CDR3 has 15 amino acids.

This clonotype has a count of ten or more. The J gene is TRBJ2-4, the V gene TRBV2, with D perhaps TRBD2 (5 bases). CDR3 length equals 14 residues. V was cut by 7 bases and J by 10 bases, with 20 bases left in between. CDR1 and CDR2 from the germline V gene are SNHLY and FYNNEI. This chain's CDR3 is CASTEGLRQQIQYF. As DNA, the CDR3 is TGTGCCAGCACCGAAGGACTCCGCCAGCAGATTCAGTACTTC.

This clonotype occurred many times. The rearrangement joins TRBV6-2 or TRBV6-3 to TRBJ2-7; TRBD2 matches 10 bases. CDR1 MNHEY and CDR2 SVGEGT come from the germline V gene. This CDR3 spans 14 amino acids. The V and J ends lost 7 bases and 2 bases, in that order; junction bases with no gene match: 5. The CDR3 DNA reads as TGTGCCAGCACCCTAGCGGGAGTACCCTACGAGCAGTACTTC. It specifies CASTLAGVPYEQYF.

This clonotype was picked up a small number of times. V usage is TRBV19 and J usage is TRBJ2-5; TRBD1 is a possible D gene (6 bases). CDR1 is LNHDA and CDR2 is SQIVND in the germline V gene (reference sequence). The germline V and J ends were trimmed by 6 bases and 5 bases, with 16 bases remaining between them. The CDR3 spans 14 residues. The CDR3 protein is CASRRTVAAETQYF. CDR3 DNA sequence: TGTGCCAGTAGAAGGACAGTGGCTGCGGAGACCCAGTACTTC.

The J gene is TRBJ1-1, the V gene TRBV12-3 or TRBV12-4, with D maybe TRBD1 (6 bases). V lost 6 bases, J lost 1 base, and 15 bases lay in between. This CDR3 region has 15 residues. CDR3 region: CASSHTGKGNTEAFF. The CDR3 DNA reads TGTGCCAGCAGCCATACAGGGAAAGGGAACACTGAAGCTTTCTTT.

The chain carries TRBV6-5 and TRBJ1-2; D is perhaps TRBD1 (6 bases). Germline V lookup: CDR1 MNHEY, CDR2 SVGAGI. The ends were cut back, 2 bases at V and 2 bases at J, with 15 bases in the middle. CDR3 length: 16 amino acids. This chain's CDR3 is CASSYPAGESNYGYTF. Here the CDR3 DNA reads TGTGCCAGCAGTTACCCGGCAGGGGAATCCAACTATGGCTACACCTTC.

The chain joins TRBV12-3 or TRBV12-4 to TRBJ2-1; 7 bases agree with TRBD2. The CDR3 runs 22 residues. J lost 0 bases, V lost 6 bases, and 26 bases had no gene match. CDR3 DNA sequence: TGTGCCAGCAGGCACTCTATTCCGACTGGCGGGAGTATTGGGAGCTCCTACAATGAGCAGTTCTTC. Translating gives CASRHSIPTGGSIGSSYNEQFF.

This clonotype appeared many times. This chain uses TRBV28 with TRBJ2-7; D is possibly TRBD1 (6 bases). The V and J ends lost 6 bases and 6 bases respectively, with 18 bases between them. Germline V gene lookup returns CDR1 MDHEN and CDR2 SYDVKM. There are 14 residues in the CDR3. The CDR3 loop is CASSPGGKVAEQYF. CDR3 sequence (DNA): TGTGCCAGCAGCCCTGGGGGCAAAGTAGCCGAGCAGTACTTC.

This clonotype was detected many times. The V call is TRBV7-9, the J call TRBJ2-1, with a tentative D call TRBD2 (6 bases). With 5 bases removed from V and 6 bases from J, the gap between germline ends came to 14 bases. Germline CDR1 SEHNR, CDR2 FQNEAQ (reference sequence). The CDR3 length is 14 residues. This CDR3 reads CASSRVGSLNEQFF. The CDR3 bases are TGTGCCAGCAGCCGGGTCGGGAGCCTCAATGAGCAGTTCTTC.

The chain employs TRBV10-1 and TRBJ2-3; tentatively, D is TRBD1 or TRBD2 (7 bases each). Germline loops: CDR1 WNHNN, CDR2 SYGVQD (reference sequence). The ends were cut back, 6 bases at V and 2 bases at J, with 24 bases in the middle. The CDR3 consists of 18 residues. CDR3 region: CASRGGEGAIGPTDTQYF. CDR3 nucleotides: TGCGCCAGCAGGGGAGGGGAGGGGGCGATAGGGCCCACAGATACGCAGTATTTT.

In its sample, this clonotype was seen a few times. Germline is not matched at one junction end, which may reflect a read error. This rearrangement joins TRBV20-1 to TRBJ2-7, with 8 bases matching TRBD1. The CDR3 spans 14 residues. In germline, CDR1 is DFQATT, CDR2 SNEGSKA (reference sequence). DNA of the CDR3: TGCAGTGCTAGAGATATCGGACAGGGCGACGAGCGGTACTTC. Residues: CSARDIGQGDERYF.

This clonotype occurred a few times. The rearrangement uses TRBV4-1 and TRBJ2-5; no definite D call. Germline lookup yields CDR1 MGHRA and CDR2 YSYEKL. The ends were cut back, 1 base at V and 2 bases at J, with 8 bases in the middle. There are 14 residues in the CDR3. The CDR3 region has the DNA TGCGCCAGCAGCCAAGGCCTTCGACAAGAGACCCAGTACTTC. Protein: CASSQGLRQETQYF.

The genes are TRBV6-1 and TRBJ2-2, with 10 bases lining up with TRBD2. V was pared by 6 bases and J by 6 bases, with 7 bases of the junction left unmatched. Germline CDR1 MNHNS, CDR2 SASEGT. The CDR3 consists of 15 residues. The chain's CDR3 is CASRTAGGVAGELFF. The CDR3, as DNA: TGTGCCAGCAGAACAGCGGGAGGGGTGGCCGGGGAGCTGTTTTTT.

The chain is built from TRBV9 and TRBJ2-5, with 7 bases fitting TRBD2. The CDR3 consists of 13 residues. The germline gives CDR1 SGDLS, CDR2 YYNGEE. V was pared by 6 bases and J by 5 bases, with 7 bases of the junction left unmatched. The CDR3, as DNA: TGTGCCAGCAACAACCCCGGGGGGGAGACCCAGTACTTC. It yields the protein CASNNPGGETQYF.

V gene TRBV19 combines with J gene TRBJ1-6; D is undetermined. The V gene lost 6 bases and the J gene lost 0 bases, with 9 bases spanning the gap. CDR1 LNHDA and CDR2 SQIVND come from the germline V gene (reference sequence). The CDR3 is made up of 15 amino acids. The CDR3 coding sequence is TGTGCCAGTAGGAATTTTAGCTCCTATAATTCACCCCTCCACTTT. Residues: CASRNFSSYNSPLHF.

This clonotype was seen a few times. The chain has TRBV18 and TRBJ2-5; D is possibly TRBD2 (6 bases). CDR3 length: 14 residues. Germline CDR1 KGHSH, CDR2 LQKENI. V dropped 6 bases and J dropped 4 bases, with 15 bases sitting between them. The CDR3, as DNA: TGTGCCAGCTCGCCGACTAGGTCCGGAGAGACCCAGTACTTC. Its translation is CASSPTRSGETQYF.

Only one count was recorded for this clonotype. The chain has TRBV24-1 and TRBJ1-2; D uncertain. From germline, CDR1 is KGHDR and CDR2 SFDVKD. The CDR3 runs to 14 residues. The V and J ends lost 9 bases and 1 base respectively, with 14 bases between them. Written as DNA, the CDR3 is TGTGCCACCTCAGAGGACGGACTTAACTATGGCTACACCTTC. It codes for CATSEDGLNYGYTF.

This clonotype was seen a few times. The chain couples TRBV5-1 to TRBJ2-2, with D maybe TRBD2 (6 bases). Trimming left V 5 bases short and J 6 bases short, with 11 bases between. The CDR3 runs to 13 residues. Germline V CDR1 and CDR2: SGHRS, YFSETQ. The CDR3 DNA follows: TGCGCCAGCAGAACACTAGCAGCCGGGGAGCTGTTTTTT. Amino acid sequence: CASRTLAAGELFF.

This clonotype was recorded at least ten times. This sequence joins TRBV5-1 and TRBJ1-1; TRBD1 is a possible D gene (5 bases). CDR1 SGHRS and CDR2 YFSETQ come from the germline V gene. V lost 4 bases and J lost 6, with 13 bases in between. This CDR3 is 13 amino acids long. The CDR3 protein is CASSPTLTAEAFF. The CDR3 nucleotides are TGCGCCAGCAGCCCCACCTTGACAGCTGAAGCTTTCTTT.

This clonotype occurred a few times. The rearrangement links TRBV7-9 to TRBJ2-3; unclear D gene. The V end lost 1 base, the J end lost 5 bases, and 7 bases lay between the germline ends. Germline values: CDR1 SEHNR, CDR2 FQNEAQ (reference sequence). CDR3 size: 13 residues. CDR3 DNA: TGTGCCAGCAGCTTAGAGGGCCAAGATACGCAGTATTTT. Amino acid sequence: CASSLEGQDTQYF.

This clonotype has a count of ten or more. The genes are TRBV7-8 and TRBJ2-7; D unclear. Germline lookup yields CDR1 SGHVS and CDR2 FQNEAQ. CDR3 size: 12 residues. V was cut by 1 base and J by 6 bases, with 7 bases left in between. The chain's CDR3 is CASSLGESEQYF. CDR3 nucleotide sequence: TGTGCCAGCAGCTTAGGGGAATCCGAGCAGTACTTC.

V usage is TRBV3-1 and J usage is TRBJ1-2; no clear D gene. The length of the CDR3 is 17 residues. The germline V gene encodes CDR1 LGHDT and CDR2 YNNKEL (reference sequence). Trimming cost V 1 base and J 3 bases, with 18 bases left between them. CDR3 protein: CASSQVISRTRHYGYTF. The CDR3 bases are TGTGCCAGCAGCCAAGTGATATCCCGAACCAGGCACTATGGCTACACCTTC.

This clonotype was picked up a small number of times. This sequence joins TRBV27 and TRBJ2-3; TRBD2 agrees at 8 bases. The CDR3 has 16 amino acids. V lost 1 base, J lost 1 base, and 4 bases stayed unmatched. Looked up from germline, CDR1 is MNHEY and CDR2 is SMNVEV (reference sequence). CDR3 residues: CASSLFPTSGTDTQYF. DNA of the CDR3: TGTGCCAGCAGTTTATTCCCGACTAGCGGCACAGATACGCAGTATTTT.

At least ten counts were recorded for this clonotype. The J gene is TRBJ2-7, the V gene TRBV4-2, with TRBD2 as a possible D gene (6 bases). V gave up 0 bases and J gave up 2 bases, with 11 bases separating them. The CDR3 totals 15 residues. Germline V lookup: CDR1 LGHNA, CDR2 YNFKEQ. The CDR3 DNA is TGTGCCAGCAGCCAAGAAGTAGCGGAACCCTACGAGCAGTACTTC. Translation: CASSQEVAEPYEQYF.

This chain joins TRBV5-6 and TRBJ2-5; a weak D match, TRBD1 (5 bases). This CDR3 comprises 14 residues. V gave up 0 bases and J gave up 2 bases, with 8 bases separating them. From germline, CDR1 is SGHDT and CDR2 YYEEEE. In DNA form, the CDR3 reads TGTGCCAGCAGCTTGGGACAGACGCAAGAGACCCAGTACTTC. It is translated as CASSLGQTQETQYF.

This clonotype appeared many times. This chain links TRBV18 with TRBJ2-3, with no clear D. This CDR3 has 14 residues. Trimming removed 2 bases from V and 0 bases from J, with 6 bases in between. Germline CDR1 and CDR2: KGHSH and LQKENI. CDR3 DNA sequence: TGTGCCAGCTCACCAGGGCGCAGCACAGATACGCAGTATTTT. Protein sequence: CASSPGRSTDTQYF.

This sequence joins TRBV10-1 and TRBJ2-7; no firm D call. V gave up 0 bases and J gave up 5 bases, with 11 bases separating them. The CDR3 extends over 14 amino acids. The germline gives CDR1 WNHNN, CDR2 SYGVQD (reference sequence). Here the CDR3 reads CASSESGRPHEQYF. The CDR3 coding sequence is TGCGCCAGCAGTGAGTCTGGAAGGCCCCACGAGCAGTACTTC.